This T cell receptor (beta chain) was recorded in a study of shared T cell receptors in the human thymus. Sequencing was performed with immunoSEQ multiplex PCR; in TCRdb, only in-frame clones are kept and a portion is missing. The table has approximately 760,000 clones, 70% to 90% seen once. V lost 2 bases to trimming and J lost 1 base; unmatched junction nucleotides: 9. This CDR3 comprises 17 residues. CDR1 and CDR2 (germline): SEHNR, FQNEAQ (reference sequence). The sample was also linked to a second study, of human thymus T cells. Turning to that study: It was healthy Finnish infants having corrective surgery for congenital heart defects who were the donors. Highly overlapping thymic repertoires in unrelated individuals were reported by related research.

Sequences were obtained from thymocytes. The TCR was taken from a girl under three years old with a congenital heart defect. The chain carries TRBV7-9 and TRBJ2-3; 7 bases align to TRBD1. The CDR3: CASSLYYRGEGTDTQYF. DNA of the CDR3: TGTGCCAGCAGCTTATATTACAGGGGAGAGGGCACAGATACGCAGTATTTT.